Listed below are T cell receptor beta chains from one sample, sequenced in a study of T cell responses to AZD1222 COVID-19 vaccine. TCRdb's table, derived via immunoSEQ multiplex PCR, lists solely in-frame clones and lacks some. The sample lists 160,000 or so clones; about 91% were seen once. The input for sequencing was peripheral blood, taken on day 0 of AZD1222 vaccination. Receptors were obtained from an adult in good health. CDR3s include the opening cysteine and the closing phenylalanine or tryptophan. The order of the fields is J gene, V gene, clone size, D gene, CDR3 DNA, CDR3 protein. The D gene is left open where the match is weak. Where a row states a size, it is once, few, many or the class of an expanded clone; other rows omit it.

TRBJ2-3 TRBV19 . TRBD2 TGTGCCAGTAGTGATTTGGCTAGCGGGAGCCTCGTCCTCCTGGATACGCAGTATTTT CASSDLASGSLVLLDTQYF
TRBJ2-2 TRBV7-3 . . TGTGCCAGCAGCTTACTCGGAGGCCAGGCTCACCTTAACACCGGGGAGCTGTTTTTT CASSLLGGQAHLNTGELFF
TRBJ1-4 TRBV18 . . TGTGCCAGCTCACAAGGAGTTGTTTCGGAAAAACTGTTTTTT CASSQGVVSEKLFF
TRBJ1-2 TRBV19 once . TGTGCCAGTAGTAGTCCGGGCGGGGGCAGCTATGGCTACACCTTC CASSSPGGGSYGYTF
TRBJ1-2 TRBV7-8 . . TGTGCCAGCACCTTGACAGGACTTCTGGGAGGCTACACCTTC CASTLTGLLGGYTF
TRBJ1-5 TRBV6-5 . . TGTGGAACGGGGACGATGGGCAATCAGCCCCAGCATTTT CGTGTMGNQPQHF
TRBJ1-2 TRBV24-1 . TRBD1 TGTGCCACCAGTGACCCCCAGCAGGGGGAGTATGGCTACACCTTC CATSDPQQGEYGYTF
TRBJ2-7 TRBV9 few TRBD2 TGTGCCAGCAGCGTAGCTAGCGGGAGCGAGCAGTACTTC CASSVASGSEQYF
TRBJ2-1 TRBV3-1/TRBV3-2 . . TGTGCCAGCAGCCACCGCGACAATGAGCAGTTCTTC CASSHRDNEQFF
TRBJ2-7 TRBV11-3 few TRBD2 TGTGCCAGCAGCTCCCGACTAGCGGCGGTCTACGAGCAGTACTTC CASSSRLAAVYEQYF